This T cell receptor (beta chain) was retrieved from a study of blood T cells in healthy people across ages. Notes on the study in general: Naive T cell percentage and TCR beta diversity correlated strongly.

Germline V gives CDR1 SGHKS, CDR2 YYEKEE (reference sequence). CDR3 size: 13 residues. With a J-beta primer mix and a sample-barcoded 5' primer, a second PCR ran about 6 to 11 cycles. TCRdb re-called the 5' RACE reads through MiXCR, storing one row per CDR3 protein. Of 800,000 or so distinct CDR3 sequences in the sample, 62% were seen once. About this clonotype itself: Its target is unknown. The junction departs from germline at one end; a sequencing error may be responsible.

This sequence joins TRBV5-5 and TRBJ1-4; no definite D call. Sequenced input: blood. This receptor was identified in a man aged 25 to 40 in good health. The CDR3 coding sequence is TGTGCCAGCCCCTGGGCAACTGATGAAAAACTGTTTTTT. Protein sequence: CASPWATDEKLFF.